This TCR beta chain was identified in a study of T cell changes during pregnancy in multiple sclerosis. Profiled with immunoSEQ multiplex PCR; TCRdb holds only in-frame clones, not every one. This table has nearly 70,000 clones, approximately 90% appearing once. Germline CDR1 is MGHRA and CDR2 is YSYEKL. The CDR3 runs 18 residues. Trimming took 1 base from V and 0 from J; bases not matched to a gene: 7. The gene calls are TRBV4-1 and TRBJ2-1; TRBD2 matches at 9 bases. The TCR was taken from a female donor in good health, enrolled as a control in a pregnancy study. Sequences were derived from peripheral blood, sampled in the second trimester of pregnancy. The CDR3 coding sequence is TGCGCCAGCAGCCAAGCTATAGCGGGAGCTTCCTCCTACAATGAGCAGTTCTTC. Encoded protein: CASSQAIAGASSYNEQFF.